These 28 T cell receptor beta chains were all obtained from the same sample, sequenced in a study of cytomegalovirus exposure and HLA in healthy donors. The data were produced by immunoSEQ multiplex PCR, yet TCRdb's version contains in-frame clones alone and is incomplete. The sample lists 78,000 or so clones, roughly 95% occurring once. The sequenced sample was PBMCs. These receptors all come from a man younger than 35 in good health and CMV-seropositive.

This sequence joins TRBV30 and TRBJ2-7, with 9 positions matching TRBD1. Trimming removed 8 bases from V and 3 bases from J; junction bases left unmatched: 14. Germline loops: CDR1 GTSNPN, CDR2 SVGIG (reference sequence). This CDR3 contains 15 residues. This chain's CDR3 is CAGTGFGDVFYEQYF. In DNA, the CDR3 is TGTGCCGGGACAGGGTTCGGTGACGTTTTCTACGAGCAGTACTTC.

V usage is TRBV18 and J usage is TRBJ1-3; D is possibly TRBD1 (5 bases). The germline gives CDR1 KGHSH, CDR2 LQKENI. CDR3 length equals 15 residues. V was pared by 3 bases and J by 1 base, with 10 bases between. The CDR3 protein is CASSPGGGSGNTIYF. The DNA of the CDR3 is TGTGCCAGCTCACCCGGCGGGGGGTCTGGAAACACCATATATTTT.

This chain connects TRBV7-9 to TRBJ1-2; tentative D call: TRBD1 (5 bases). The germline V gene has CDR1 SEHNR and CDR2 FQNEAQ (reference sequence). V shed 0 bases and J shed 5 bases, with 7 bases lying between them. This CDR3 is built from 13 residues. The CDR3 DNA is TGTGCCAGCAGCTTAGCGGGGGGATATGGCTACACCTTC. Residues: CASSLAGGYGYTF.

V and J are TRBV7-2 and TRBJ2-2; D unresolved. Per germline, CDR1 SGHTA and CDR2 FQGNSA. V was pared by 5 bases and J by 6 bases, with 7 bases between. The length of the CDR3 is 12 residues. This chain's CDR3 is CASSLLAGELFF. The CDR3 bases are TGTGCCAGCAGCCTCCTTGCCGGGGAGCTGTTTTTT. Full variable domain (missing parts from reference TRBV7-2 and TRBJ2-2): GAGVSQSPSNKVTEKGKDVELRCDPISGHTALYWYRQSLGQGLEFLIYFQGNSAPDKSGLPSDRFSAERTGGSVSTLTIQRTQQEDSAVYLCASSLLAGELFFGEGSRLTVL.

To note about this clone: Since no conserved phenylalanine or tryptophan closes the CDR3, a read error is the likely cause. The limits of the CDR3 on the DNA are not certain, so only TCRdb's listed CDR3 is given. The rearrangement joins TRBV6-9 to TRBJ1-2; whether TRBD1, the table's D call, matches the DNA was not checked. The CDR3 adds up to 15 amino acids, both ends counted. Per the germline V gene, CDR1 is MNHGY and CDR2 is SVAAGI. This chain's CDR3 is CASSRGQPYGKTYGY.

The V gene is TRBV15, the J gene TRBJ2-7, with 9 bases matching TRBD2. The length of the CDR3 is 16 residues. Trimming removed 0 bases from V and 4 bases from J; junction bases left unmatched: 7. Germline V lookup: CDR1 LNHNV, CDR2 YYDKDF (reference sequence). CDR3 DNA sequence: TGTGCCACCAGCAGAGATATAGGGACTAGCCAATACGAGCAGTACTTC. It encodes CATSRDIGTSQYEQYF.

The chain uses TRBV6-4 and TRBJ2-7; possible D gene TRBD1, 7 bases. The CDR3 is 15 amino acids. V lost 3 bases, J lost 4 bases, and 16 bases lay in between. CDR1 is MRHNA, CDR2 SNTAGT, per germline. CDR3 sequence (DNA): TGTGCCAGCAGTGAGTTCGGGGGACAGTCGTACGAGCAGTACTTC. This encodes CASSEFGGQSYEQYF.

The chain uses TRBV19 and TRBJ2-3, with D tentatively TRBD2 (6 bases). Germline V gives CDR1 LNHDA, CDR2 SQIVND (reference sequence). Trimming removed 7 bases from V and 4 bases from J, with 15 bases in between. This CDR3 contains 14 residues. CDR3: CASKGLSTSDTQYF. Here the CDR3 DNA reads TGTGCCAGTAAGGGACTCTCGACCTCAGATACGCAGTATTTT.

This clone appeared a single time. The V gene is TRBV9, the J gene TRBJ1-1; a possible D gene is TRBD1 (5 bases). The CDR3 has 13 amino acids. Germline V gene data show CDR1 as SGDLS and CDR2 as YYNGEE. V was clipped by 2 bases and J by 3 bases, with 8 bases between them. The DNA for the CDR3 is TGTGCCAGCAGCGTGTCAGGGCACACTGAAGCTTTCTTT. Its translation: CASSVSGHTEAFF. Looking up the rest from reference TRBV9 and TRBJ1-1 gives the full variable domain: DSGVTQTPKHLITATGQRVTLRCSPRSGDLSVYWYQQSLDQGLQFLIQYYNGEERAKGNILERFSAQQFPDLHSELNLSSLELGDSALYFCASSVSGHTEAFFGQGTRLTVV.

J is TRBJ1-1 and V is TRBV7-9; TRBD1 aligns across 11 bases. Germline V lookup: CDR1 SEHNR, CDR2 FQNEAQ (reference sequence). There are 18 residues in the CDR3. V lost 4 bases and J lost 6; bases outside the gene matches: 16. CDR3 bases: TGTGCCAGCAGCTCGAAGATAAGTACGCCGGGACAGGGGGCTGAAGCTTTCTTT. This sequence encodes CASSSKISTPGQGAEAFF. The whole variable domain, filled in from reference TRBV7-9 and TRBJ1-1, reads DTGVSQNPRHKITKRGQNVTFRCDPISEHNRLYWYRQTLGQGPEFLTYFQNEAQLEKSRLLSDRFSAERPKGSFSTLEIQRTEQGDSAMYLCASSSKISTPGQGAEAFFGQGTRLTVV.

The genes are TRBV30 and TRBJ1-2; no clear D. The CDR3 is 13 residues long. The V end was cut by 0 bases, the J end by 8 bases, with 13 bases between. Looked up from germline, CDR1 is GTSNPN and CDR2 is SVGIG (reference sequence). The CDR3 nucleotides are TGTGCCTGGAGTGTAAATCGGGGTGGCGGCTACACCTTC. This translates into CAWSVNRGGGYTF.

V usage is TRBV19 and J usage is TRBJ2-3, with D possibly TRBD2 on 5 matching bases. This CDR3 contains 13 residues. V lost 4 bases and J 3 bases, leaving 8 bases between the germline ends. Germline V lookup: CDR1 LNHDA, CDR2 SQIVND (reference sequence). The CDR3: CASSNGVTDTQYF. The CDR3 bases are TGTGCCAGTAGTAACGGGGTGACAGATACGCAGTATTTT.

The chain is built from TRBV19 and TRBJ1-5, with 10 nucleotides matching TRBD1. This CDR3 has 15 amino acids. Per germline, CDR1 LNHDA and CDR2 SQIVND (reference sequence). The ends lost 7 bases at V and 9 bases at J; junction bases unmatched: 12. The CDR3 nucleotides read TGTGCCAGTAATAGGGGGGGACAGGGGAGTCGGCCCCAGCATTTT. Residues: CASNRGGQGSRPQHF. The full variable domain, with the rest looked up from reference TRBV19 and TRBJ1-5, is DGGITQSPKYLFRKEGQNVTLSCEQNLNHDAMYWYRQDPGQGLRLIYYSQIVNDFQKGDIAEGYSVSREKKESFPLTVTSAQKNPTAFYLCASNRGGQGSRPQHFGDGTRLSIL.

V and J are TRBV28 and TRBJ1-4; 7 bases fit TRBD1. The CDR3 totals 23 residues. V gave up 3 bases and J gave up 1 base; unmatched junction bases: 26. CDR1 MDHEN and CDR2 SYDVKM come from the germline V gene. CDR3 protein: CASSLSLGGEPQHLRGTNEKLFF. In DNA form, the CDR3 reads TGTGCCAGCAGTTTGAGTTTAGGGGGCGAACCGCAACACCTCCGTGGAACTAATGAAAAACTGTTTTTT. The variable domain in full, with the rest retrieved from reference TRBV28 and TRBJ1-4, is DVKVTQSSRYLVKRTGEKVFLECVQDMDHENMFWYRQDPGLGLRLIYFSYDVKMKEKGDIPEGYSVSREKKERFSLILESASTNQTSMYLCASSLSLGGEPQHLRGTNEKLFFGSGTQLSVL.

In its sample, this clone was seen once. V gene TRBV5-4 combines with J gene TRBJ1-3; 7 bases match TRBD1. CDR3 size: 15 residues. V dropped 4 bases and J dropped 3; count of bases not matched to a gene: 7. CDR1 is SGHNT and CDR2 is YYREEE in the germline V gene (reference sequence). The chain's CDR3 is CASSPRTGRGNTIYF. The CDR3 nucleotides are TGTGCCAGCAGCCCCCGGACAGGACGTGGAAACACCATATATTTT.

This chain links TRBV6-5 with TRBJ2-7; D perhaps matches TRBD2 (5 bases). Trimming removed 6 bases from V and 3 bases from J, with 12 bases in between. Germline V gene data show CDR1 as MNHEY and CDR2 as SVGAGI. The CDR3 has 13 residues. The CDR3 protein is CASRFPGNYEQYF. DNA for the CDR3: TGTGCCAGCAGATTCCCGGGAAACTACGAGCAGTACTTC.

The chain combines TRBV6-5 with TRBJ2-7; the D gene is possibly TRBD2 (5 bases). V was trimmed by 0 bases and J by 3 bases, leaving 12 bases between them. In germline, CDR1 is MNHEY, CDR2 SVGAGI. This CDR3 has 15 residues. This CDR3 reads CASSYSMGRGYEQYF. DNA for the CDR3: TGTGCCAGCAGTTACTCGATGGGCCGGGGCTACGAGCAGTACTTC.

This chain connects TRBV6-1 to TRBJ1-1; D might be TRBD1 (6 bases). The CDR3 is made up of 15 amino acids. Trimming pared 6 bases from V and 1 base from J, leaving 15 bases between. The V gene's germline CDR1 is MNHNS and CDR2 SASEGT. CDR3 nucleotide sequence: TGTGCCAGCAGGAAAAACAGGGAGGGGAACACTGAAGCTTTCTTT. Its protein is CASRKNREGNTEAFF.

The table lists this clone with a count of one. V and J are TRBV27 and TRBJ1-3; D is uncertain. V was trimmed by 3 bases and J by 2 bases, leaving 5 bases between them. The CDR3 runs to 13 residues. The germline V gene has CDR1 MNHEY and CDR2 SMNVEV (reference sequence). CDR3 DNA sequence: TGTGCCAGCAGTTTCGGGGCTGGAAACACCATATATTTT. It translates to CASSFGAGNTIYF.

The chain is built from TRBV6-5 and TRBJ1-2; the D gene is possibly TRBD1 (6 bases). The V end was cut by 6 bases, the J end by 2 bases, with 7 bases between. This CDR3 spans 12 amino acids. The germline CDR1 and CDR2 sequences are MNHEY and SVGAGI. The CDR3 DNA sequence: TGTGCCAGCAGGGACAGCAACTATGGCTACACCTTC. This gives the protein CASRDSNYGYTF.

V usage is TRBV28 and J usage is TRBJ2-2; 10 bases agree with TRBD2. Per germline, CDR1 MDHEN and CDR2 SYDVKM. The CDR3 is 17 residues long. Germline trimming cut 3 bases from V and 1 base from J; bases unmatched to any gene: 5. CDR3 DNA: TGTGCCAGCAGTTTTGGGACTAGCGCGCAGAACACCGGGGAGCTGTTTTTT. This gives the protein CASSFGTSAQNTGELFF. The full variable domain, in which reference TRBV28 and TRBJ2-2 provide the parts outside the CDR3, is DVKVTQSSRYLVKRTGEKVFLECVQDMDHENMFWYRQDPGLGLRLIYFSYDVKMKEKGDIPEGYSVSREKKERFSLILESASTNQTSMYLCASSFGTSAQNTGELFFGEGSRLTVL.

This rearrangement joins TRBV30 to TRBJ1-1; TRBD1 is a possible D gene (5 bases). With 4 bases removed from V and 1 base from J, the gap between germline ends came to 13 bases. This CDR3 contains 14 residues. Germline V lookup: CDR1 GTSNPN, CDR2 SVGIG (reference sequence). CDR3 coding DNA: TGTGCCTGGACCCTGGGGGGGGAGAACACTGAAGCTTTCTTT. The encoded protein is CAWTLGGENTEAFF.

DNA for the CDR3: TGTGCCAGCAGCATTAAGATCGTGCCTAGTGTGAACACTGAAGCTTTCTTT. Translated: CASSIKIVPSVNTEAFF. The chain is built from TRBV5-5 and TRBJ1-1; the D is unclear. V was cut by 4 bases and J by 0 bases, with 19 bases left in between. The CDR3 has 17 amino acids. Germline V CDR1 and CDR2: SGHKS, YYEKEE (reference sequence).

The J gene is TRBJ1-1, the V gene TRBV5-1; tentatively, D is TRBD1 (6 bases). Germline V CDR1 and CDR2: SGHRS, YFSETQ. This CDR3 comprises 15 residues. The V gene lost 2 bases and the J gene lost 0 bases, with 11 bases spanning the gap. CDR3 residues: CASSFTGLLNTEAFF. The DNA for the CDR3 is TGCGCCAGCAGCTTCACAGGGTTACTGAACACTGAAGCTTTCTTT.

This chain links TRBV5-4 with TRBJ1-2, with 8 positions matching TRBD1. Germline assignment: CDR1 SGHNT and CDR2 YYREEE (reference sequence). V gave up 4 bases and J gave up 2 bases; unmatched junction bases: 4. This CDR3 has 14 residues. The chain's CDR3 is CASSPRQGNYGYTF. For the CDR3, the DNA is TGTGCCAGCAGCCCTCGACAGGGGAACTATGGCTACACCTTC. Combining the CDR3 with reference TRBV5-4 and TRBJ1-2 gives the whole variable domain ETGVTQSPTHLIKTRGQQVTLRCSSQSGHNTVSWYQQALGQGPQFIFQYYREEENGRGNFPPRFSGLQFPNYSSELNVNALELDDSALYLCASSPRQGNYGYTFGSGTRLTVV.

The J gene is TRBJ1-2, the V gene TRBV6-5; D perhaps matches TRBD1 (6 bases). Germline-derived CDR1 and CDR2 are MNHEY and SVGAGI. Trimming shortened V by 6 bases and J by 9 bases, and 11 bases separated the two germline ends. The CDR3 has 11 residues. CDR3 nucleotide sequence: TGTGCCAGCAGACAACAGGGTTGCTACACCTTC. This sequence encodes CASRQQGCYTF.

This clone was seen just once. This chain's CDR3 is CASSPGLAVYEQYF. CDR3 DNA: TGCGCCAGCAGCCCTGGACTAGCTGTCTACGAGCAGTACTTC. The gene calls are TRBV5-1 and TRBJ2-7; 8 nucleotides match TRBD2. The V gene end was trimmed by 4 bases and the J gene end by 3 bases; junction bases not matched to a gene: 6. Germline CDR1 is SGHRS and CDR2 is YFSETQ. The CDR3 loop spans 14 amino acids.

This chain links TRBV9 with TRBJ2-7; D call uncertain. The V gene's germline CDR1 is SGDLS and CDR2 YYNGEE. The germline V and J ends were trimmed by 6 bases and 9 bases, with 19 bases remaining between them. This CDR3 comprises 13 residues. The chain's CDR3 is CASIRLRPAGQYF. The CDR3 nucleotides are TGTGCCAGCATCAGGCTTCGACCGGCCGGGCAGTACTTC.